This entry concerns a single T cell receptor beta chain. Its antigen remains unknown. The germline gives CDR1 SGHAT, CDR2 FQDESV (reference sequence). The V end was cut by 4 bases, the J end by 5 bases, with 12 bases between. The length of the CDR3 is 13 residues. The sample comes from a study of vaccination and CD4 T cells after COVID-19. In the study overall: Participants were vaccinated with two doses, given as either BNT162b2 or mRNA-1273 vaccine.

Study-wide results and caveats: Spike mono-reactivity held for 304 of 307 vaccine-specific clones in convalescent patients.

The assay that was used to sequence DNA from cultured CD4+ T cells was the Oncomine TCR Beta short-read assay. Researchers extracted genomic DNA from CD4+ T cells that had been cultured. TCRdb passed the PCR reads through MiXCR, listing each CDR3 protein once. The repertoire consists of around 4,200 distinct CDR3 sequences, with 37% occurring once and the leading ten covering about three fifths. The treatment denotes: roughly nine-day PBMC culture with coronavirus spike peptide pools or control peptides (ViraFEST assay). IL-2 (roughly 10 IU/ml) and peptide pools (about 9.4 ug/ml) were added to cultures of two million PBMCs per well.

The sequence derives from a human donor who had recovered from COVID-19. The sequenced sample was CD4+ T cells from blood, cultured in vitro, obtained after SARS-CoV-2 vaccination. The V gene is TRBV11-1, the J gene TRBJ2-7, with D perhaps matching TRBD1 (6 bases). CDR3 coding DNA: TGTGCCAGCAGCTCCTCAGGGGTACACGAGCAGTACTTC. This encodes CASSSSGVHEQYF. Drawing the rest from reference TRBV11-1 and TRBJ2-7, the complete variable domain is EAEVAQSPRYKITEKSQAVAFWCDPISGHATLYWYRQILGQGPELLVQFQDESVVDDSQLPKDRFSAERLKGVDSTLKIQPAELGDSAMYLCASSSSGVHEQYFGPGTRLTVT.